The 13 T cell receptor beta chains below were found in one sample sequenced in a study of blood T cell repertoires in COVID-19. TCRdb keeps only in-frame clones here, not all; method: immunoSEQ multiplex PCR. The table lists more than 60,000 clones, about 87% of them singletons, with about 6.3% in the top ten. Material for sequencing was peripheral blood. The origin of the receptors is a man aged 55 to 69 with acute or convalescent COVID-19.

The rearrangement links TRBV30 to TRBJ2-3; TRBD2 matches 10 bases. The CDR3 is 15 residues long. The V segment lost 3 bases and the J segment 2 bases; nucleotides outside the gene matches: 5. Germline lookup yields CDR1 GTSNPN and CDR2 SVGIG (reference sequence). CDR3 in DNA: TGTGCCTGGAGCGAACTAGCGGGGATCACAGATACGCAGTATTTT. Its translation: CAWSELAGITDTQYF.

The gene calls are TRBV7-3 and TRBJ2-2, with D unclear. Germline CDR1 is SGHTA and CDR2 is FQGTGA. With 6 bases removed from V and 4 bases from J, the gap between germline ends came to 12 bases. The length of the CDR3 is 14 residues. CDR3 region: CASRQASATGELFF. DNA of the CDR3: TGTGCCAGCAGGCAGGCTTCGGCCACCGGGGAGCTGTTTTTT.

The chain has TRBV24-1 and TRBJ2-3, with 7 positions matching TRBD1. CDR1 is KGHDR and CDR2 is SFDVKD in the germline V gene. The CDR3 has 15 residues. V lost 5 bases to trimming and J lost 6 bases; unmatched junction nucleotides: 10. CDR3 loop: CATSGSGQRRDTQYF. DNA of the CDR3: TGTGCCACCAGTGGGTCGGGACAGCGCCGGGATACGCAGTATTTT.

The rearrangement uses TRBV19 and TRBJ1-5; tentatively, D is TRBD1 (5 bases). The CDR3 spans 16 residues. V lost 7 bases, J lost 4 bases, and 20 bases lay in between. Germline assignment: CDR1 LNHDA and CDR2 SQIVND (reference sequence). Here the CDR3 reads CASTDDSPVRNQPQHF. The CDR3 bases are TGTGCCAGTACCGATGACAGCCCTGTTAGAAATCAGCCCCAGCATTTT. Together with reference TRBV19 and TRBJ1-5, the CDR3 gives the full variable domain: DGGITQSPKYLFRKEGQNVTLSCEQNLNHDAMYWYRQDPGQGLRLIYYSQIVNDFQKGDIAEGYSVSREKKESFPLTVTSAQKNPTAFYLCASTDDSPVRNQPQHFGDGTRLSIL.

V usage is TRBV6-6 and J usage is TRBJ2-5; weak D call: TRBD1 (5 bases). The CDR3 has 14 amino acids. Looked up from germline, CDR1 is MNHNY and CDR2 is SVGAGI (reference sequence). Trimming cost V 5 bases and J 5 bases, with 15 bases left between them. The CDR3: CASSRQGGSETQYF. The CDR3, as DNA: TGTGCCAGCAGTAGGCAGGGCGGATCGGAGACCCAGTACTTC.

The chain recombines TRBV7-3 with TRBJ2-1; 14 nucleotides agree with TRBD2. CDR3 length: 19 residues. Germline values: CDR1 SGHTA, CDR2 FQGTGA. The V segment lost 4 bases and the J segment 0 bases; nucleotides outside the gene matches: 8. In DNA, the CDR3 is TGTGCCAGCAGCTCCCCGACTAGCGGGGGGGTGAGCTCCTACAATGAGCAGTTCTTC. It codes for CASSSPTSGGVSSYNEQFF.

The V gene is TRBV11-2, the J gene TRBJ1-2, with D maybe TRBD1 (6 bases). Trimming cost V 0 bases and J 13 bases, with 21 bases left between them. CDR1 is SGHAT and CDR2 is FQNNGV in the germline V gene. CDR3 length: 15 amino acids. This chain's CDR3 is CASSLDPGHRSIGTF. The CDR3 DNA sequence: TGTGCCAGCAGCTTAGACCCGGGACACAGATCGATCGGCACCTTC. The full variable domain, its missing parts supplied by reference TRBV11-2 and TRBJ1-2, is EAGVAQSPRYKIIEKRQSVAFWCNPISGHATLYWYQQILGQGPKLLIQFQNNGVVDDSQLPKDRFSAERLKGVDSTLKIQPAKLEDSAVYLCASSLDPGHRSIGTFGSGTRLTVV.

The rearrangement links TRBV18 to TRBJ2-1; D is ambiguous. V dropped 0 bases and J dropped 8 bases, with 17 bases sitting between them. The length of the CDR3 is 16 residues. Looked up from germline, CDR1 is KGHSH and CDR2 is LQKENI. The DNA of the CDR3 is TGTGCCAGCTCACCACCCGGGTCGATTATTTCCGATGAGCAGTTCTTC. Its translation: CASSPPGSIISDEQFF.

The genes are TRBV10-1 and TRBJ2-5; D is unclear. V was pared by 0 bases and J by 5 bases, with 7 bases between. From germline, CDR1 is WNHNN and CDR2 SYGVQD (reference sequence). The CDR3 contains 13 residues. CDR3 nucleotide sequence: TGCGCCAGCAGTGAGTCTAGCTGGGAGACCCAGTACTTC. It encodes CASSESSWETQYF.

The CDR3 is CASSVASTTEAFF. As DNA, the CDR3 is TGTGCCAGCAGCGTAGCTTCGACTACTGAAGCTTTCTTT. The chain recombines TRBV9 with TRBJ1-1; no clear D. The germline V gene has CDR1 SGDLS and CDR2 YYNGEE. Deletions cut 0 bases from V and 5 bases from J, with 8 bases between. The CDR3 has 13 amino acids.

The chain uses TRBV27 and TRBJ1-3; 7 positions agree with TRBD1. Germline CDR1 and CDR2: MNHEY and SMNVEV (reference sequence). V shed 9 bases, J shed 5 bases, and the junction held 7 bases outside the gene matches. The CDR3 runs to 13 residues. The CDR3: CASRQGLRNTIYF. The CDR3 DNA sequence: TGTGCCAGTAGACAGGGACTCCGAAACACCATATATTTT.

This clone was seen a single time. V gene TRBV5-6 combines with J gene TRBJ2-1, with 16 bases that match TRBD2. Per germline, CDR1 SGHDT and CDR2 YYEEEE. The CDR3 has 18 amino acids. The junction had 4 bases not matched to a gene; V was cut back by 2 bases and J by 2 bases. Here the CDR3 reads CASSFPGLAGGPYNEQFF. CDR3 sequence (DNA): TGTGCCAGCAGCTTTCCGGGACTAGCGGGGGGGCCCTACAATGAGCAGTTCTTC. Combining the CDR3 with reference TRBV5-6 and TRBJ2-1 gives the whole variable domain DAGVTQSPTHLIKTRGQQVTLRCSPKSGHDTVSWYQQALGQGPQFIFQYYEEEERQRGNFPDRFSGHQFPNYSSELNVNALLLGDSALYLCASSFPGLAGGPYNEQFFGPGTRLTVL.

The genes are TRBV19 and TRBJ1-1, with D unclear. Germline loops: CDR1 LNHDA, CDR2 SQIVND (reference sequence). The V end was cut by 11 bases, the J end by 1 base, with 5 bases between. The CDR3 sequence is 10 residues long. CDR3 in amino acids: CASRNTEAFF. CDR3 bases: TGTGCCTCTAGGAACACTGAAGCTTTCTTT.